This T cell receptor (beta chain) stems from a study of blood T cell repertoires in COVID-19. Across the whole study: Material from acute and convalescent COVID-19 was sourced from the United States, Italy and Spain.

The CDR3 runs to 15 residues. Original handling: Estimates of nucleated cell counts were drawn from the amplification of reference gene primers. The table came from immunoSEQ multiplex PCR; TCRdb's copy has only in-frame clones and leaves some out. The DNA gave D and trimming, while V, J and clone size come from that table. This sample has roughly 190,000 clones; roughly four fifths occur once, and the top ten carry about 11%. Recovered status applied to Cohort 3 donors who had two consecutive negative PCRs. It also applied to those with clearance or with symptom resolution. The receptor comes from a man aged 40-50 years who had recovered from COVID-19. The specimen sequenced was PBMCs or T cells enriched from blood (not recorded which). The chain links TRBV21-1 to TRBJ2-7; TRBD2 is taken as the D call from the table, unchecked against the DNA. TRBV21-1 is a known pseudogene. The CDR3 reads CAPPLAGLPSYEQYF. The CDR3 DNA sequence: TGTGCCCCCCCTCTAGCGGGCCTTCCTTCCTACGAGCAGTACTTC.